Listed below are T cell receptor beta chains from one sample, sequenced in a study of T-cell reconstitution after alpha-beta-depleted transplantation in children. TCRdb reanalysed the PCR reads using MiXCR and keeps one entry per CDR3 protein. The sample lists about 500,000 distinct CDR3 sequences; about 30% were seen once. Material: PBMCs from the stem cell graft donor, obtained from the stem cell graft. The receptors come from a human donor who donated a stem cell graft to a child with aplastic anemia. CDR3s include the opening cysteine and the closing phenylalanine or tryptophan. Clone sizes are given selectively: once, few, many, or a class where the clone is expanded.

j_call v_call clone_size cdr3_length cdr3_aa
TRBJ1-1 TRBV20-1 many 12 CSASSVVTEAFF
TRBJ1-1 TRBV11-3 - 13 CASRQAKNTEAFF
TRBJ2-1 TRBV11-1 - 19 CASSLGLRTSGPNHNEQFF
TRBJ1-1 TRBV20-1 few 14 CSARPKAMNTEAFF
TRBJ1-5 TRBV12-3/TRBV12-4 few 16 CASSIRFEGSNQPQHF
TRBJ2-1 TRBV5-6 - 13 CASTLGTPNEQFF
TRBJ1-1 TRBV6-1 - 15 CASSPGGQGDTEAFF
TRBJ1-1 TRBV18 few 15 CASSPTRQENTEAFF
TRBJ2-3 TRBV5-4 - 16 CASSALGTDHTDTQYF
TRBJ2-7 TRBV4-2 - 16 CASSQDHRQGAYEQYF
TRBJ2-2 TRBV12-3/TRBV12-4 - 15 CASPPDRGWTGELFF